This is a list of T cell receptor beta chains from one sample in a study of blood T cell repertoires in COVID-19. Generated by immunoSEQ multiplex PCR, the TCRdb table keeps only in-frame clones and is missing some. The sample lists under 200,000 clones, around three quarters occurring once. The sample taken for sequencing was peripheral blood. All receptors derive from a man aged 70 or older with active or convalescent COVID-19. Both conserved end residues are part of each CDR3. D genes are given only for firm matches. Clone size is shown for a subset of rows, as once, few, many or a class of expanded clone.

V gene: TRBV14; clone size: few; J gene: TRBJ1-2; D gene: -; CDR3 protein: CASSQVGASGYTF; CDR3 DNA: TGTGCCAGCAGCCAAGTAGGAGCATCTGGCTACACCTTC
V gene: TRBV6-5; clone size: -; J gene: TRBJ1-2; D gene: -; CDR3 protein: CASSSDTREGPGGYTF; CDR3 DNA: TGTGCCAGCAGTTCAGACACCAGGGAGGGGCCCGGTGGCTACACCTTC
V gene: TRBV6-2/TRBV6-3; clone size: -; J gene: TRBJ1-6; D gene: -; CDR3 protein: CASSPSTLPLHF; CDR3 DNA: TGTGCCAGCAGTCCGTCTACCCTACCCCTCCACTTT
V gene: TRBV5-1; clone size: -; J gene: TRBJ1-2; D gene: -; CDR3 protein: CASSLMTSNYGYTF; CDR3 DNA: TGCGCCAGCAGCTTGATGACTTCTAACTATGGCTACACCTTC
V gene: TRBV9; clone size: -; J gene: TRBJ2-2; D gene: -; CDR3 protein: CASHRDEGNTGELFF; CDR3 DNA: TGTGCCAGCCACCGGGATGAAGGGAACACCGGGGAGCTGTTTTTT
V gene: TRBV7-9; clone size: -; J gene: TRBJ2-7; D gene: TRBD2; CDR3 protein: CASSPRRLAGAYEQYF; CDR3 DNA: TGTGCCAGCAGCCCTCGTCGACTAGCGGGAGCCTACGAGCAGTACTTC
V gene: TRBV7-9; clone size: once; J gene: TRBJ2-1; D gene: TRBD2; CDR3 protein: CASSPLAGGHNEQFF; CDR3 DNA: TGTGCCAGCAGCCCACTAGCGGGGGGCCACAATGAGCAGTTCTTC
V gene: TRBV6-2/TRBV6-3; clone size: -; J gene: TRBJ2-1; D gene: TRBD2; CDR3 protein: CASSYALVAGGNYNEQFF; CDR3 DNA: TGTGCCAGCAGTTACGCTTTAGTGGCGGGGGGGAACTACAATGAGCAGTTCTTC
V gene: TRBV14; clone size: -; J gene: TRBJ2-1; D gene: -; CDR3 protein: CASSHWRSHLYNEQFF; CDR3 DNA: TGTGCCAGCAGCCACTGGAGGTCTCACCTATACAATGAGCAGTTCTTC
V gene: TRBV5-1; clone size: -; J gene: TRBJ2-7; D gene: -; CDR3 protein: CASSLARSGAREQYF; CDR3 DNA: TGCGCCAGCAGCTTGGCCAGGTCAGGGGCGCGTGAGCAGTACTTC
V gene: TRBV29-1; clone size: -; J gene: TRBJ1-5; D gene: -; CDR3 protein: CSVSKSGNQPQHF; CDR3 DNA: TGCAGCGTGTCTAAAAGCGGCAATCAGCCCCAGCATTTT
V gene: TRBV11-2; clone size: -; J gene: TRBJ2-1; D gene: -; CDR3 protein: CASSLYQGLEQFF; CDR3 DNA: TGTGCCAGCAGCCTCTATCAGGGGCTTGAGCAGTTCTTC
V gene: TRBV19; clone size: -; J gene: TRBJ1-5; D gene: -; CDR3 protein: CASSIGLGGGIGQPQHF; CDR3 DNA: TGTGCCAGTAGTATAGGGCTGGGCGGGGGCATCGGGCAGCCCCAGCATTTT
V gene: TRBV5-4; clone size: -; J gene: TRBJ2-5; D gene: TRBD2; CDR3 protein: CASSSRAGADGTQYF; CDR3 DNA: TGTGCCAGCAGCTCCCGAGCGGGAGCAGATGGGACCCAGTACTTC
V gene: TRBV20-1; clone size: -; J gene: TRBJ1-2; D gene: TRBD1; CDR3 protein: CSAPRDRGYTF; CDR3 DNA: TGCAGTGCTCCCAGGGACAGGGGGTACACCTTC
V gene: TRBV10-3; clone size: many; J gene: TRBJ1-2; D gene: TRBD1; CDR3 protein: CAISTGQGLFGGYTF; CDR3 DNA: TGTGCCATCAGTACGGGACAGGGGCTTTTCGGTGGCTACACCTTC
V gene: TRBV7-6; clone size: -; J gene: TRBJ1-1; D gene: TRBD1; CDR3 protein: CASSAKLTGQGDTEAFF; CDR3 DNA: TGTGCCAGCAGCGCCAAACTAACCGGACAGGGGGACACTGAAGCTTTCTTT
V gene: TRBV6-5; clone size: -; J gene: TRBJ2-2; D gene: -; CDR3 protein: CASSVQGGDTGELFF; CDR3 DNA: TGTGCCAGCAGCGTCCAGGGTGGTGACACCGGGGAGCTGTTTTTT
V gene: TRBV7-2; clone size: -; J gene: TRBJ1-2; D gene: -; CDR3 protein: CASSLAGWRGYTF; CDR3 DNA: TGTGCCAGCAGCTTAGCGGGGTGGAGGGGCTACACCTTC
V gene: TRBV7-6; clone size: many; J gene: TRBJ1-4; D gene: -; CDR3 protein: CASSIPGREGEKLFF; CDR3 DNA: TGTGCCAGCTCCATCCCGGGCAGGGAAGGTGAAAAACTGTTTTTT
V gene: TRBV7-8; clone size: -; J gene: TRBJ1-1; D gene: -; CDR3 protein: CASSLQGRGYTEAFF; CDR3 DNA: TGTGCCAGCAGCTTACAGGGACGGGGGTACACTGAAGCTTTCTTT
V gene: TRBV5-1; clone size: once; J gene: TRBJ2-5; D gene: TRBD2; CDR3 protein: CASSPTASGTETQYF; CDR3 DNA: TGCGCCAGCAGCCCGACGGCTAGCGGGACTGAGACCCAGTACTTC
V gene: TRBV6-5; clone size: -; J gene: TRBJ2-7; D gene: TRBD1; CDR3 protein: CASSYSRQGGEQYF; CDR3 DNA: TGTGCCAGCAGTTACTCGCGACAGGGGGGAGAGCAGTACTTC
V gene: TRBV19; clone size: -; J gene: TRBJ2-3; D gene: TRBD2; CDR3 protein: CASSGTSGGRAHTDTQYF; CDR3 DNA: TGTGCCAGTAGTGGGACTAGCGGGGGACGCGCCCACACAGATACGCAGTATTTT
V gene: TRBV18; clone size: -; J gene: TRBJ2-7; D gene: TRBD1; CDR3 protein: CASSSLGQGQYEQYF; CDR3 DNA: TGTGCCAGCTCATCTCTAGGACAGGGCCAATACGAGCAGTACTTC
V gene: TRBV10-3; clone size: -; J gene: TRBJ1-2; D gene: -; CDR3 protein: CAITPIERSNGYTF; CDR3 DNA: TGTGCCATCACCCCTATTGAGAGATCCAATGGCTACACCTTC
V gene: TRBV10-2; clone size: -; J gene: TRBJ1-1; D gene: TRBD1; CDR3 protein: CASRLGTGDTEAFF; CDR3 DNA: TGCGCCAGCAGACTAGGGACAGGGGACACTGAAGCTTTCTTT
V gene: TRBV7-2; clone size: -; J gene: TRBJ2-5; D gene: -; CDR3 protein: CASSQQQETQYF; CDR3 DNA: TGTGCCAGCAGCCAACAACAAGAGACCCAGTACTTC
V gene: TRBV7-9; clone size: -; J gene: TRBJ2-3; D gene: -; CDR3 protein: CASSLGLGGGAGDTQYF; CDR3 DNA: TGTGCCAGCAGCTTAGGGCTCGGAGGGGGGGCCGGCGATACGCAGTATTTT
V gene: TRBV6-6; clone size: -; J gene: TRBJ2-3; D gene: -; CDR3 protein: CASSRPGMGTDTQYF; CDR3 DNA: TGTGCCAGCAGCCGACCGGGAATGGGAACAGATACGCAGTATTTT
V gene: TRBV18; clone size: -; J gene: TRBJ1-2; D gene: -; CDR3 protein: CASSPPGGSREMNGYTF; CDR3 DNA: TGTGCCAGCTCACCACCGGGGGGGTCCCGAGAGATGAATGGCTACACCTTC
V gene: TRBV20-1; clone size: -; J gene: TRBJ1-4; D gene: -; CDR3 protein: CSASKNEKLFF; CDR3 DNA: TGCAGTGCTTCTAAAAATGAAAAACTGTTTTTT
V gene: TRBV30; clone size: -; J gene: TRBJ1-1; D gene: -; CDR3 protein: CAWRIIQGWGEAFF; CDR3 DNA: TGTGCCTGGAGGATTATACAGGGTTGGGGGGAAGCTTTCTTT
V gene: TRBV3-1/TRBV3-2; clone size: -; J gene: TRBJ2-7; D gene: -; CDR3 protein: CASSQDPVAQGYEQYF; CDR3 DNA: TGTGCCAGCAGCCAAGATCCGGTGGCCCAGGGGTACGAGCAGTACTTC
V gene: TRBV27; clone size: few; J gene: TRBJ2-5; D gene: -; CDR3 protein: CASSLIQAGQETQYF; CDR3 DNA: TGTGCCAGCAGTTTAATTCAAGCAGGTCAAGAGACCCAGTACTTC
V gene: TRBV28; clone size: -; J gene: TRBJ1-2; D gene: TRBD1; CDR3 protein: CASRRGGQDGYTF; CDR3 DNA: TGTGCCAGCAGGAGGGGGGGACAGGATGGCTACACCTTC
V gene: TRBV4-2; clone size: -; J gene: TRBJ1-1; D gene: -; CDR3 protein: CASSQDSGRNTEAFF; CDR3 DNA: TGTGCCAGCAGCCAAGATTCAGGGCGGAACACTGAAGCTTTCTTT
V gene: TRBV3-1/TRBV3-2; clone size: -; J gene: TRBJ1-1; D gene: -; CDR3 protein: CASSQVDSEAFF; CDR3 DNA: TGTGCCAGCAGCCAAGTAGACAGTGAAGCTTTCTTT
V gene: TRBV6-2/TRBV6-3; clone size: -; J gene: TRBJ1-5; D gene: -; CDR3 protein: CASSYQPGGGPSSNQPQHF; CDR3 DNA: TGTGCCAGCAGTTACCAGCCTGGGGGAGGACCTTCTAGCAATCAGCCCCAGCATTTT
V gene: TRBV6-5; clone size: -; J gene: TRBJ1-1; D gene: -; CDR3 protein: CASSYGIDREAFF; CDR3 DNA: TGTGCCAGCAGTTACGGTATCGACAGAGAAGCTTTCTTT
V gene: TRBV11-3; clone size: few; J gene: TRBJ2-3; D gene: TRBD2; CDR3 protein: CASSFGLAGSTDTQYF; CDR3 DNA: TGTGCCAGCAGCTTCGGACTAGCGGGGAGCACAGATACGCAGTATTTT
V gene: TRBV14; clone size: -; J gene: TRBJ1-2; D gene: TRBD1; CDR3 protein: CASSLRQGFYGYTF; CDR3 DNA: TGTGCCAGCAGCTTGAGACAGGGGTTCTATGGCTACACCTTC
V gene: TRBV3-1/TRBV3-2; clone size: -; J gene: TRBJ1-4; D gene: -; CDR3 protein: CASSQGGDEKLFF; CDR3 DNA: TGTGCCAGCAGCCAAGGGGGGGACGAAAAACTGTTTTTT
V gene: TRBV5-1; clone size: few; J gene: TRBJ1-6; D gene: TRBD1; CDR3 protein: CASSLALGTGHSPLHF; CDR3 DNA: TGCGCCAGCAGCTTGGCCCTAGGGACAGGGCATTCACCCCTCCACTTT
V gene: TRBV7-2; clone size: -; J gene: TRBJ1-2; D gene: -; CDR3 protein: CASSSTRQANYGYTF; CDR3 DNA: TGTGCCAGCAGCTCTACACGACAGGCAAACTATGGCTACACCTTC
V gene: TRBV29-1; clone size: -; J gene: TRBJ2-1; D gene: TRBD2; CDR3 protein: CSVSSGGSSSEQFF; CDR3 DNA: TGCAGCGTTTCATCCGGGGGGTCGTCAAGTGAGCAGTTCTTC
V gene: TRBV6-2/TRBV6-3; clone size: -; J gene: TRBJ2-6; D gene: TRBD2; CDR3 protein: CASSYRGGSGANVLTF; CDR3 DNA: TGTGCCAGCAGTTACCGGGGGGGCTCTGGGGCCAACGTCCTGACTTTC
V gene: TRBV14; clone size: -; J gene: TRBJ2-2; D gene: TRBD2; CDR3 protein: CASSQGAPAGGSGELFF; CDR3 DNA: TGTGCCAGCAGCCAAGGAGCCCCAGCGGGGGGGTCCGGGGAGCTGTTTTTT
V gene: TRBV5-4; clone size: few; J gene: TRBJ2-7; D gene: TRBD2; CDR3 protein: CASSRGGGGRDYEQYF; CDR3 DNA: TGTGCCAGCAGCCGGGGAGGCGGCGGGAGGGACTACGAGCAGTACTTC
V gene: TRBV30; clone size: -; J gene: TRBJ2-3; D gene: TRBD2; CDR3 protein: CAWSSGETQYF; CDR3 DNA: TGTGCCTGGTCTAGCGGAGAAACGCAGTATTTT